One sample yielded the 4 T cell receptor beta chains listed below, sequenced in a study of neoadjuvant nivolumab and ipilimumab in lung cancer. TCRdb's copy holds only in-frame clones and misses some; the assay was immunoSEQ multiplex PCR. The sample shows 8,000 to 9,500 clones, 79% of them seen only once. The sequences come from adjacent normal lung tissue, collected after neoadjuvant nivolumab, alone or with ipilimumab, at or shortly before surgery. The receptors shown here come from an adult with non-small cell lung cancer.

The chain has TRBV7-8 and TRBJ2-3; tentatively, D is TRBD1 or TRBD2 (5 bases each). V lost 1 base and J 1 base, leaving 12 bases between the germline ends. The CDR3 covers 16 residues. Per the germline V gene, CDR1 is SGHVS and CDR2 is FQNEAQ. The chain's CDR3 is CASSLVEGMGTDTQYF. Written as DNA, the CDR3 is TGTGCCAGCAGCTTAGTTGAGGGGATGGGCACAGATACGCAGTATTTT.

V gene TRBV2 combines with J gene TRBJ1-5; D possibly corresponds to TRBD1 (6 bases). The V gene's germline CDR1 is SNHLY and CDR2 FYNNEI. The V end was cut by 4 bases, the J end by 3 bases, with 10 bases between. The CDR3 has 14 amino acids. As DNA, the CDR3 is TGTGCCAGCAGTGGAGGACAGTTCAATCAGCCCCAGCATTTT. This sequence encodes CASSGGQFNQPQHF.

This chain joins TRBV27 and TRBJ2-3, with TRBD2 as a possible D gene (7 bases). The CDR3 length is 14 residues. Trimming took 3 bases from V and 6 from J, leaving 13 bases between them. Per the germline V gene, CDR1 is MNHEY and CDR2 is SMNVEV (reference sequence). The CDR3 DNA is TGTGCCAGCAGTTTCGGGGGGCGCTGGGATACGCAGTATTTT. As protein: CASSFGGRWDTQYF.

The chain joins TRBV11-2 to TRBJ2-5; TRBD2 matches at 10 bases. The ends lost 3 bases at V and 1 base at J; junction bases unmatched: 5. The CDR3 is made up of 16 amino acids. Germline loops: CDR1 SGHAT, CDR2 FQNNGV. CDR3 loop: CASSLLAGATQETQYF. CDR3 DNA sequence: TGTGCCAGCAGCTTGCTAGCGGGGGCAACCCAAGAGACCCAGTACTTC.